A selection of T cell receptor beta chains follows, all from one sample in a study of T cell responses to AZD1222 COVID-19 vaccine. Data came from immunoSEQ multiplex PCR; TCRdb stores just in-frame clones and leaves some out. The sample includes tens of thousands of clones, around nine tenths seen only once; the top ten take 4.5% to 5.5%. Specimen: peripheral blood, collected on day 0 of AZD1222 vaccination. The origin of the receptors is an adult in good health. The CDR3 runs from the conserved cysteine through the conserved F or W. Not every row has a clone size; where given, it reads once, few, many or a size class.

J,size,V,CDR3
TRBJ2-5,.,TRBV6-5,CASSFSGPRSETQYF
TRBJ2-2,.,TRBV19,CASRAGGASGELFF
TRBJ1-4,.,TRBV15,CATSRHSVEELFF
TRBJ2-5,.,TRBV6-5,CASSYSGTHQETQYF
TRBJ2-5,.,TRBV6-6,CASSRGELGTQYF
TRBJ1-2,few,TRBV7-9,CASSLLGNYGYTF
TRBJ1-2,.,TRBV5-4,CASSSGDVGYGYTF
TRBJ1-3,.,TRBV7-6,CASWGDSSSGNTIYF
TRBJ1-1,few,TRBV5-4,CASSDGNSRAEAFF
TRBJ1-1,.,TRBV19,CASRRQGTNTEAFF
TRBJ1-5,.,TRBV5-5,CASSLRLLGGGHQPQHF
TRBJ1-1,once,TRBV23-1,CASSQSGEMVNTEAFF
TRBJ1-1,.,TRBV11-1,CASSDNMNTEAFF
TRBJ1-2,.,TRBV6-6,CASYSPSGGQAGYTF
TRBJ1-6,once,TRBV6-5,CASSYSAVSPLHF
TRBJ1-2,.,TRBV2,CASSYQGDRGYGYTF
TRBJ2-1,.,TRBV7-3,CASSYGTSNSYNEQFF
TRBJ1-2,few,TRBV12-3/TRBV12-4,CASRQDNVYGYTF
TRBJ1-1,.,TRBV6-5,CASRDVGHWNTEAFF
TRBJ1-2,.,TRBV6-5,CASRTTLSAYTF
TRBJ1-4,.,TRBV7-2,CASSLAAATNEKLFF
TRBJ2-3,.,TRBV5-5,CASSRWTSTDTQYF
TRBJ2-5,.,TRBV3-1/TRBV3-2,CASSQGLGGGNQETQYF
TRBJ1-2,.,TRBV30,CAWSPTNYGYTF
TRBJ2-5,.,TRBV2,CASKSQAGGETQYF
TRBJ1-2,.,TRBV2,CASSGFRDTYGYTF
TRBJ1-5,.,TRBV2,CASGYSHSNQPQHF
TRBJ2-1,.,TRBV27,CASRSGTATFGNEQFF
TRBJ1-5,.,TRBV6-6,CASYYGDGSEEPQHF
TRBJ1-2,.,TRBV2,CASSEIGQGYGYTF
TRBJ2-7,.,TRBV5-6,CASSLVGGGRSSYEQYF
TRBJ1-3,once,TRBV18,CASSPPGRSGNTIYF
TRBJ1-5,once,TRBV2,CASSMGRTISNQPQHF
TRBJ1-5,.,TRBV2,CASSGVGKHQPQHF
TRBJ1-2,.,TRBV15,CATSRDPAGGHGYTF
TRBJ1-5,.,TRBV7-2,CASSLGHRTGNQPQHF
TRBJ1-1,once,TRBV4-1,CASSQDRLGGNTEAFF
TRBJ1-2,.,TRBV15,CATSTTGKANYGYTF
TRBJ1-2,.,TRBV6-5,CASSQQGRYYGYTF
TRBJ2-5,.,TRBV11-2,CASSFLRGGSETQYF
TRBJ2-7,.,TRBV7-6,CASSLSGYEQYF
TRBJ1-2,.,TRBV7-9,CASSLPTTAPYGYTF
TRBJ2-5,.,TRBV4-2,CASSQDPLAGGRRETQYF
TRBJ1-1,.,TRBV7-2,CASSYRGRNTEAFF
TRBJ2-2,.,TRBV6-5,CASSQHLTSAGELFF
TRBJ1-1,.,TRBV7-3,CASSLTGQGNTEAFF
TRBJ1-1,.,TRBV5-1,CASSFPDRQNTEAFF
TRBJ2-1,.,TRBV2,CASSDVGEQFF
TRBJ1-3,.,TRBV7-2,CASSGHRGPGNTIYF
TRBJ1-1,.,TRBV18,CASSEAGNTEAFF
TRBJ2-3,.,TRBV10-2,CASSSNPGQGSADTQYF
TRBJ2-7,.,TRBV5-1,CASSLGPGGELGEQYF
TRBJ1-1,.,TRBV14,CASSPTGDTEAFF
TRBJ2-7,few,TRBV5-1,CASSLTGGGYEQYF
TRBJ1-4,.,TRBV11-2,CASSSQGREKLFF
TRBJ1-1,.,TRBV5-1,CASSLEANTEAFF